This TCR beta chain was identified during a study of identical twins. General study results and limits: Instead of following the same donors, the conclusions were based on cross-sectional statistical analysis. Zero-insertion analyses might be partly confounded by invariant T cells like MAIT and iNKT.

Trimming took off 0 bases at V and 5 bases at J, with 5 bases between the two ends. This CDR3 is built from 13 residues. Germline V lookup: CDR1 LGHDT, CDR2 YNNKEL (reference sequence). In TCRdb, the 5' RACE reads were re-called with MiXCR into one record per CDR3 protein. Altogether approximately 280,000 distinct CDR3 sequences are present, 8% to 9% being singletons, with the ten largest covering 2% to 2.5%. This clonotype has a count of ten or more. Antigen specificity is unknown. In addition, the sample was reused for a study of yellow fever vaccine responses in identical twins.

The chain employs TRBV3-1 and TRBJ1-5; D is unclear. This clonotype originated in a woman aged 18-29 years in good health. Sequencing was carried out using memory (CD45RO+) T cells sorted from blood. The CDR3 is CASSQDGDQPQHF. The CDR3 nucleotides are TGTGCCAGCAGCCAAGACGGGGATCAGCCCCAGCATTTT.